This TCR beta chain was obtained from a study of Ad26.COV2.S vaccination and SARS-CoV-2 variants. Some clones are missing from TCRdb's copy, which holds only in-frame ones; the method was immunoSEQ multiplex PCR. The sample has about 410,000 clones, 70% to 90% seen once. Treatment indicated: about 20 received Ad26.COV2.S at low or high dose, single or two shots; five or six received placebo; per-sample allocation not given. Specimens were obtained on day 63 following the first vaccine or placebo injection. CDR3 length: 13 residues. The V gene's germline CDR1 is WNHNN and CDR2 SYGVQD (reference sequence). The ends were cut back, 4 bases at V and 10 bases at J, with 11 bases in the middle.

The input for sequencing was peripheral blood, taken in a trial of Ad26.COV2.S vaccine versus placebo. The chain combines TRBV10-1 with TRBJ1-6; D is possibly TRBD1 (6 bases). This TCR derives from a person between 18 and 65 years old who received the Ad26.COV2.S COVID-19 vaccine or a placebo. Here the CDR3 DNA reads TGCGCCAGCAGTGTAGATCAGGGGTCACCCCTCCACTTT. This encodes CASSVDQGSPLHF.